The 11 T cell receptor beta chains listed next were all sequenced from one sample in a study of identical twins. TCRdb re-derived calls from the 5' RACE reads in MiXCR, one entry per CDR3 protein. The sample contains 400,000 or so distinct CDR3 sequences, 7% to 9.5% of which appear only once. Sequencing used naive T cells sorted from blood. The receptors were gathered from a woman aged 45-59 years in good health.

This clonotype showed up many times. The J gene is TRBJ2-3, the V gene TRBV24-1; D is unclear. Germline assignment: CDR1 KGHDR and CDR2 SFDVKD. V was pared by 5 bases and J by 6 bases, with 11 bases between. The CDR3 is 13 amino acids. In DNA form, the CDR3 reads TGTGCCACCAGTGGTATCCTGAGGGATACGCAGTATTTT. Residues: CATSGILRDTQYF.

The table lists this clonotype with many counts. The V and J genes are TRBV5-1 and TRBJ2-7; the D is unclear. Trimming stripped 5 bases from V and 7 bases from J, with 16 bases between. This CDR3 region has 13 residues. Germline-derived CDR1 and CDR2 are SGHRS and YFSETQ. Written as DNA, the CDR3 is TGCGCCAGCAGTCCCGGACCTGCCATGGAGCAGTACTTC. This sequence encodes CASSPGPAMEQYF.

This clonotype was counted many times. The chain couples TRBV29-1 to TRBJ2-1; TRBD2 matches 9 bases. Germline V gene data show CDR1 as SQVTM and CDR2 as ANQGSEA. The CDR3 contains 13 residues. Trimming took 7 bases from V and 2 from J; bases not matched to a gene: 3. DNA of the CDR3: TGCAGCGGACTAGCGGCCACCTACAATGAGCAGTTCTTC. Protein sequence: CSGLAATYNEQFF.

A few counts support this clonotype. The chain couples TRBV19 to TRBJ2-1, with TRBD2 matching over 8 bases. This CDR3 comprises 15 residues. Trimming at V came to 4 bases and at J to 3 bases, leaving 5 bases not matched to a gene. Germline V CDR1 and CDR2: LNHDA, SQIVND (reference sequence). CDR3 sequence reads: CASSNRAGVYNEQFF. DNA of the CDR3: TGTGCCAGTAGTAACCGAGCGGGAGTCTACAATGAGCAGTTCTTC.

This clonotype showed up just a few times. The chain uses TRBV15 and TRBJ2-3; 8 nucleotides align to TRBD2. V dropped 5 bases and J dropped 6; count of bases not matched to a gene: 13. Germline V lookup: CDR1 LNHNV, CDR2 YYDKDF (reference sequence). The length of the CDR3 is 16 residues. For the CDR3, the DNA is TGTGCCACCAGCGACGGACCCGGGACTAGTACTGATACGCAGTATTTT. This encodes CATSDGPGTSTDTQYF.

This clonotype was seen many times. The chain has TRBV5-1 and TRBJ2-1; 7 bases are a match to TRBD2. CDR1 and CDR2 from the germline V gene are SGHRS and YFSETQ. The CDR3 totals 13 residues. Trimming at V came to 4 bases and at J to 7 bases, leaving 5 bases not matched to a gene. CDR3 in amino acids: CASSGGLVNEQFF. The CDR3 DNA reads TGCGCCAGCAGCGGAGGACTAGTGAATGAGCAGTTCTTC. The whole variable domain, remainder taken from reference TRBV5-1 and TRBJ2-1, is KAGVTQTPRYLIKTRGQQVTLSCSPISGHRSVSWYQQTPGQGLQFLFEYFSETQRNKGNFPGRFSGRQFSNSRSEMNVSTLELGDSALYLCASSGGLVNEQFFGPGTRLTVL.

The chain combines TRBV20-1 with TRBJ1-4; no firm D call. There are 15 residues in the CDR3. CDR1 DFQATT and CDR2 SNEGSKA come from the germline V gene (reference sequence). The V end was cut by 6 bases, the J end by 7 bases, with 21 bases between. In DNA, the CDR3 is TGCAGTGCCCAATTATTTCCTAACGAGGGTGAAAAACTGTTTTTT. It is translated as CSAQLFPNEGEKLFF.

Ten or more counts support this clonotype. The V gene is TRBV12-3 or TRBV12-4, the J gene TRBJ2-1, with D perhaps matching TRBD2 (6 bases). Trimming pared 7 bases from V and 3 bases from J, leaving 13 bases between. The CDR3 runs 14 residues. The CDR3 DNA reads TGTGCCAGCACCGGAGGGCAATTCTACAATGAGCAGTTCTTC. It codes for CASTGGQFYNEQFF.

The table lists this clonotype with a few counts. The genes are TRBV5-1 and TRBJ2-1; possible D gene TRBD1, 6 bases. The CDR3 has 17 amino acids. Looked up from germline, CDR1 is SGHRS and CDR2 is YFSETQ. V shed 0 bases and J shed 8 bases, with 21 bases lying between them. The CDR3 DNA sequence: TGCGCCAGCAGCTTGGGAAGGGCGACAGGCCTCTTTGATGAGCAGTTCTTC. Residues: CASSLGRATGLFDEQFF.

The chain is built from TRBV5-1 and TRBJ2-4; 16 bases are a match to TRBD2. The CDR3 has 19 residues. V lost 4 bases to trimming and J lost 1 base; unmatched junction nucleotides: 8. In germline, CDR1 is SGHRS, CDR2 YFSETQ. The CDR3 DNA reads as TGCGCCAGCAGCCCCCGGGGACTAGCGGGAGGGCCGGCCAAAAACATTCAGTACTTC. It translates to CASSPRGLAGGPAKNIQYF.

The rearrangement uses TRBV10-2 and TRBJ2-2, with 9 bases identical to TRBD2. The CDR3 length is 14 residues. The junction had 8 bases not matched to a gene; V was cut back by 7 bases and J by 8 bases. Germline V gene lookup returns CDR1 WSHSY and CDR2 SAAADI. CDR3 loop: CASNPGLARGELFF. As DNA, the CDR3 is TGCGCCAGCAACCCTGGACTAGCGAGGGGGGAGCTGTTTTTT.